Below, 10 T cell receptor beta chains from the same sample are listed, as sequenced in a study of regulatory T cells in long-lasting Graves disease. In building TCR beta libraries, iRepertoire HTBI primers were used together with Arm-PCR of CDR3 regions. TCRdb fed the multiplex PCR reads into MiXCR, producing one record per CDR3 protein. The table lists over 200,000 distinct CDR3 sequences, about 17% of them singletons. Time point indicated: newly diagnosed GD, antithyroid drugs for less than 3 months. PBMC-derived RNA was used for the TCR library. The sample was peripheral blood mononuclear cells (PBMCs), taken at new diagnosis, from a patient treated with antithyroid drugs. Receptors originate from a female donor with Graves disease.

This clonotype was seen at least ten times. The rearrangement links TRBV11-2 to TRBJ1-2; 8 bases are shared with TRBD1. The CDR3 contains 14 residues. The V and J ends lost 6 bases and 3 bases, in that order; junction bases with no gene match: 6. The germline CDR1 and CDR2 sequences are SGHAT and FQNNGV. The CDR3 here is CASRLGTGDYGYTF. The DNA for the CDR3 is TGTGCCAGCAGGCTCGGGACAGGAGACTATGGCTACACCTTC.

This clonotype occurred a few times. This may be a read error, as it is one base from a much larger clone. V and J are TRBV18 and TRBJ2-3, with D maybe TRBD1 (6 bases). The germline V and J ends were trimmed by 3 bases and 2 bases, with 12 bases remaining between them. CDR1 and CDR2 from the germline V gene are KGHSH and LQKENI. The CDR3 runs to 15 residues. The CDR3 sequence: CASSPEDSITDTQYF. CDR3 nucleotide sequence: TGTGCCAGCTCACCTGAGGACAGTATCACAGATACGCAGTATTTT.

This rearrangement joins TRBV20-1 to TRBJ2-7, with D possibly matching TRBD1 (5 bases). This CDR3 region has 14 residues. Germline values: CDR1 DFQATT, CDR2 SNEGSKA (reference sequence). The V and J ends lost 1 base and 1 base respectively, with 11 bases between them. The CDR3 DNA follows: TGCAGTGCTAGAGTGGTAGGGGTGTCCTACGAGCAGTACTTC. It encodes CSARVVGVSYEQYF.

This clonotype was detected ten times or more. The chain is built from TRBV15 and TRBJ2-3, with 7 bases identical to TRBD1. J gave up 4 bases and V 0 bases, and 4 bases lay outside the gene matches. Germline CDR1 reads LNHNV; CDR2 reads YYDKDF (reference sequence). The CDR3 runs to 15 residues. The CDR3 loop reads CATSRDQQGSDTQYF. CDR3 coding DNA: TGTGCCACCAGCAGAGATCAACAGGGGTCAGATACGCAGTATTTT. The variable domain in full, with the rest retrieved from reference TRBV15 and TRBJ2-3, is DAMVIQNPRYQVTQFGKPVTLSCSQTLNHNVMYWYQQKSSQAPKLLFHYYDKDFNNEADTPDNFQSRRPNTSFCFLDIRSPGLGDTAMYLCATSRDQQGSDTQYFGPGTRLTVL.

In this sample, this clonotype turned up a few times. V usage is TRBV19 and J usage is TRBJ1-2; 8 bases line up with TRBD1. The CDR3 contains 15 residues. Germline V gene lookup returns CDR1 LNHDA and CDR2 SQIVND (reference sequence). V lost 5 bases and J lost 4; bases outside the gene matches: 9. CDR3 amino acids: CASSQTTGDVYGYTF. The CDR3 coding sequence is TGTGCCAGTAGTCAAACGACAGGGGACGTCTATGGCTACACCTTC.

At least ten counts were recorded for this clonotype. The J gene is TRBJ2-5, the V gene TRBV20-1, with 13 bases identical to TRBD2. V was pared by 6 bases and J by 2 bases, with 6 bases of the junction left unmatched. The CDR3 sequence is 15 residues long. Germline lookup yields CDR1 DFQATT and CDR2 SNEGSKA (reference sequence). In nucleotides, the CDR3 is TGCAGTGCCCGGACTAGCGGGAGCGGACAAGAGACCCAGTACTTC. This translates into CSARTSGSGQETQYF.

The chain is built from TRBV5-1 and TRBJ1-5; D not resolved. Germline V CDR1 and CDR2: SGHRS, YFSETQ. The CDR3 is 13 residues long. V gave up 5 bases and J gave up 3 bases, with 9 bases separating them. In nucleotides, the CDR3 is TGCGCCAGCAGAAATGGAGACAATCAGCCCCAGCATTTT. Translated: CASRNGDNQPQHF.

This clonotype was found a few times. Written as DNA, the CDR3 is TGTGCCAGCAGCTACAGGTTACTGGCGGGAGCCCTTTACGAGCAGTACTTC. Translated, it gives CASSYRLLAGALYEQYF. The chain recombines TRBV3-1 with TRBJ2-7; 7 bases are a match to TRBD2. The V segment lost 5 bases and the J segment 4 bases; nucleotides outside the gene matches: 17. The germline CDR1 and CDR2 sequences are LGHDT and YNNKEL (reference sequence). CDR3 size: 17 residues.

This clonotype was detected only a few times. V gene TRBV6-1 combines with J gene TRBJ2-1, with unresolved D. V was trimmed by 2 bases and J by 8 bases, leaving 10 bases between them. Germline V CDR1 and CDR2: MNHNS, SASEGT. CDR3 length: 13 residues. CDR3 in amino acids: CASSERARYEQFF. The CDR3 DNA reads TGTGCCAGCAGTGAACGGGCTCGATATGAGCAGTTCTTC.

V gene TRBV10-3 combines with J gene TRBJ2-1; TRBD2 aligns across 8 bases. The junction had 5 bases not matched to a gene; V was cut back by 3 bases and J by 4 bases. In germline, CDR1 is ENHRY, CDR2 SYGVKD. The CDR3 runs 15 residues. The CDR3 protein is CAISDRAGEYNEQFF. The CDR3 DNA reads TGTGCCATCAGTGATAGAGCGGGAGAGTACAATGAGCAGTTCTTC.